These 10 T cell receptor beta chains came from one sample sequenced in a study of blood T cells in healthy people across ages. A J-beta primer mix and a sample-barcoded 5' primer were used in a second PCR of about 7 to 12 cycles. TCRdb passed the 5' RACE reads through MiXCR, listing each CDR3 protein once. The table shows about a million distinct CDR3 sequences, with about two fifths occurring only once. Sequenced input: blood. These receptors came from a man younger than 35 in good health.

This chain connects TRBV12-3 or TRBV12-4 to TRBJ2-5; maybe TRBD2 (6 bases). The CDR3 sequence is 12 residues long. Trimming shortened V by 3 bases and J by 11 bases, and 13 bases separated the two germline ends. The CDR3 DNA reads TGTGCCAGCAGTTTGCAGGGCCGGGAGCAGTACTTC. Translated: CASSLQGREQYF.

This clonotype has at least ten counts. The V and J genes are TRBV13 and TRBJ2-7; D unresolved. Germline assignment: CDR1 PRHDT and CDR2 FYEKMQ (reference sequence). This CDR3 is built from 13 residues. V lost 4 bases and J 2 bases, leaving 9 bases between the germline ends. The CDR3 bases are TGTGCCAGCAGCTCCGGACCCACCTACGAGCAGTACTTC. Protein: CASSSGPTYEQYF. Full variable domain (remainder filled in from reference TRBV13 and TRBJ2-7): AAGVIQSPRHLIKEKRETATLKCYPIPRHDTVYWYQQGPGQDPQFLISFYEKMQSDKGSIPDRFSAQQFSDYHSELNMSSLELGDSALYFCASSSGPTYEQYFGPGTRLTVT.

This clonotype came up a few times. The V gene is TRBV4-3, the J gene TRBJ1-4, with TRBD1 matching 9 bases. The CDR3 loop spans 16 amino acids. In germline, CDR1 is LGHNA, CDR2 YSLEER. J lost 2 bases, V lost 5 bases, and 6 bases had no gene match. CDR3 loop: CASSLTGGGTNEKLFF. In DNA, the CDR3 is TGCGCCAGCAGCTTGACAGGGGGTGGGACTAATGAAAAACTGTTTTTT.

This chain links TRBV30 with TRBJ2-3; possibly TRBD1 or TRBD2 for D (5 bases each). CDR1 is GTSNPN and CDR2 is SVGIG in the germline V gene (reference sequence). The CDR3 sequence is 13 residues long. Trimming removed 8 bases from V and 4 bases from J, with 16 bases in between. The CDR3 bases are TGTGCCCGGAAGAGGGGTGAGGCAGATACGCAGTATTTT. It codes for CARKRGEADTQYF. The complete variable domain, with remaining parts taken from reference TRBV30 and TRBJ2-3, reads SQTIHQWPATLVQPVGSPLSLECTVEGTSNPNLYWYRQAAGRGLQLLFYSVGIGQISSEVPQNLSASRPQDRQFILSSKKLLLSDSGFYLCARKRGEADTQYFGPGTRLTVL.

CDR3: CSAEGGQVSYGYTF. DNA of the CDR3: TGCAGTGCGGAAGGGGGACAGGTCAGCTATGGCTACACCTTC. The gene calls are TRBV20-1 and TRBJ1-2, with 8 bases identical to TRBD1. Trimming at V came to 6 bases and at J to 4 bases, leaving 10 bases not matched to a gene. CDR3 size: 14 residues. The germline gives CDR1 DFQATT, CDR2 SNEGSKA (reference sequence).

This clonotype was counted only a few times. The V and J genes are TRBV14 and TRBJ1-1; D not certain. This CDR3 comprises 10 residues. V lost 4 bases to trimming and J lost 8 bases, with 5 bases between them. Germline CDR1 reads SGHDN; CDR2 reads FVKESK. CDR3 region: CASSLQEAFF. The CDR3 nucleotides read TGTGCCAGCAGCCTGCAGGAAGCTTTCTTT.

This clonotype was seen a few times. The J gene is TRBJ1-1, the V gene TRBV6-6; D is unresolved. V lost 8 bases, J lost 0 bases, and 10 bases lay in between. Germline loops: CDR1 MNHNY, CDR2 SVGAGI (reference sequence). The CDR3 runs to 13 residues. Written as DNA, the CDR3 is TGTGCCAGCCGGTCGGAGGTGAACACTGAAGCTTTCTTT. It is translated as CASRSEVNTEAFF.

The chain joins TRBV7-2 to TRBJ2-1, with 9 bases fitting TRBD1. CDR1 SGHTA and CDR2 FQGNSA come from the germline V gene. There are 15 residues in the CDR3. The V and J ends lost 5 bases and 6 bases, in that order; junction bases with no gene match: 8. In DNA form, the CDR3 reads TGTGCCAGCAGCACACCGGGACAGGGAGGCAATGAGCAGTTCTTC. This gives the protein CASSTPGQGGNEQFF.

A word on this clonotype: A much bigger clone sits one base away, suggesting this may be a read error. The CDR3 region has the DNA TGTGCCACCCAGCCTGGACGAGACAATGAGCAGTACTTC. It codes for CATQPGRDNEQYF. The J gene is TRBJ2-7, the V gene TRBV10-3; D call uncertain. CDR1 and CDR2 (germline): ENHRY, SYGVKD. The CDR3 length is 13 residues. V gave up 10 bases and J gave up 7 bases, with 20 bases separating them.

The chain is built from TRBV29-1 and TRBJ1-2; tentative D call: TRBD1 (6 bases). Germline loops: CDR1 SQVTM, CDR2 ANQGSEA. This CDR3 has 11 residues. V was pared by 6 bases and J by 8 bases, with 13 bases between. The CDR3 sequence: CSVLDRPGYTF. DNA of the CDR3: TGCAGCGTCTTGGACAGACCGGGCTACACCTTC.